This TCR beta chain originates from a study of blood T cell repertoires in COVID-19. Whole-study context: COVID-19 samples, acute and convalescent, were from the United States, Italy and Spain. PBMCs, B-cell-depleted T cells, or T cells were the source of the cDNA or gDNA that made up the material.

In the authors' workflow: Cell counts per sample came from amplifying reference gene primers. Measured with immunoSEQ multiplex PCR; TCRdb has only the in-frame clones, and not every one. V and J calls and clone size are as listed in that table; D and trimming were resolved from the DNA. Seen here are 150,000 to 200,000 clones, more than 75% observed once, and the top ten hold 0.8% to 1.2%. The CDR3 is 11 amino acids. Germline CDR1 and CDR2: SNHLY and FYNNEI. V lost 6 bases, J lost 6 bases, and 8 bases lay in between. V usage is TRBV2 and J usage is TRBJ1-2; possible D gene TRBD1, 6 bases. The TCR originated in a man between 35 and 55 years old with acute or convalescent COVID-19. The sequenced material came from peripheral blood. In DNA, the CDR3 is TGTGCCAGCAGCGACAGGCATGGCTACACCTTC. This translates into CASSDRHGYTF.